The clone carrying this T cell receptor beta chain was seen a handful of times. Antigen specificity is unknown. The source of the sample is a study of beta chain features in type 1 diabetes. Regarding the study as a whole: Any HLA effect on TCRB rearrangement was left unresolved by small sub-analyses.

Per donor, one heparinised blood draw averaged roughly 110 mL. Every isolated RNA sample was fully reverse transcribed, so sequencing captured expressed TCRB transcripts. Clones were read by immunoSEQ multiplex PCR, and TCRdb kept only the in-frame ones, dropping some. The sample records around 330,000 clones, about 11% being singletons. Specimen: naive CD4+ T cells from blood. The sequence was collected from a woman aged 25 to 45 in good health.

The CDR3 reads CASSRRQGFDYGYTF. The CDR3 region has the DNA TGTGCCAGCAGCCGAAGACAGGGGTTTGACTATGGCTACACCTTC. The rearrangement links TRBV7-6 to TRBJ1-2, with TRBD1 identical over 8 bases. V lost 5 bases and J lost 3; bases outside the gene matches: 8. Germline loops: CDR1 SGHVS, CDR2 FNYEAQ. The CDR3 is 15 amino acids.